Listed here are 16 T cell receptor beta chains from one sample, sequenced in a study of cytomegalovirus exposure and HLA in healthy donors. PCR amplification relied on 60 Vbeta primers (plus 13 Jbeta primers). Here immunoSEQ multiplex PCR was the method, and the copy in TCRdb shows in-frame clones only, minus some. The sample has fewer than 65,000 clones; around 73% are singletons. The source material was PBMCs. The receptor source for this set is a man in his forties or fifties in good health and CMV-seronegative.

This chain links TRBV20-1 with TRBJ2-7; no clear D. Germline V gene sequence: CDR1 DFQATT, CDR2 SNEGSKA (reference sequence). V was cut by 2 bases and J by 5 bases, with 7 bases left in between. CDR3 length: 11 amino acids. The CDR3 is CSARSPDEQYF. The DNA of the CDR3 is TGCAGTGCTAGATCCCCCGACGAGCAGTACTTC.

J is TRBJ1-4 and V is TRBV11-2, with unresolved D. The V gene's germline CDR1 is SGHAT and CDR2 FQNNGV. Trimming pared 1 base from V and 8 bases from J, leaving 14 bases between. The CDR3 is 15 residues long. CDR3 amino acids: CASSLVAGMWEKLFF. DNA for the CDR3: TGTGCCAGCAGCTTAGTGGCCGGGATGTGGGAAAAACTGTTTTTT.

CDR3 nucleotide sequence: TGTGCCAGCAGTCCAATTCCTTCAGGGGTCACTGAAGCTTTCTTT. This gives the protein CASSPIPSGVTEAFF. This chain connects TRBV6-1 to TRBJ1-1; TRBD1 is a possible D gene (6 bases). V was shortened by 5 bases and J by 4 bases, with 17 bases between the two germline ends. The CDR3 sequence is 15 residues long. The germline V gene encodes CDR1 MNHNS and CDR2 SASEGT.

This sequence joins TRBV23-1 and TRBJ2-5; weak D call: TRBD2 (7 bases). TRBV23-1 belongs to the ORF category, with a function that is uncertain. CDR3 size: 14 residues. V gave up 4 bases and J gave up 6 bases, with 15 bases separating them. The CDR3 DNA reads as TGCGCCAGCAGTCTCGGGGGGCGCCTGCAGACCCAGTACTTC. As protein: CASSLGGRLQTQYF.

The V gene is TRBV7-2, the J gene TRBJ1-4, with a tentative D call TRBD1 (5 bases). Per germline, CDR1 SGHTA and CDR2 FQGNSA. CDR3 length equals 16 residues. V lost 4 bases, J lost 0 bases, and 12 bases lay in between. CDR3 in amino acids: CASSSDRLSTNEKLFF. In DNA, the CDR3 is TGTGCCAGCAGCTCCGACAGACTTTCAACTAATGAAAAACTGTTTTTT.

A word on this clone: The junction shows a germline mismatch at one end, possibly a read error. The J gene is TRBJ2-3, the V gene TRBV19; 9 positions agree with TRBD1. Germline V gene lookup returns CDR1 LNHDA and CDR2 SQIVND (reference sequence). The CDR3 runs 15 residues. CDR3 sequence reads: CASGIQGAVADTQYF. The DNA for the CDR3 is TGTGCCAGTGGTATACAGGGGGCTGTTGCAGATACGCAGTATTTT.

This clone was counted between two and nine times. The CDR3 region has the DNA TGCGCCAGCAGCGTCGGACAGGGACCGGCTTTCTTT. Its translation: CASSVGQGPAFF. The V gene is TRBV5-1, the J gene TRBJ1-1; 8 bases match TRBD1. The CDR3 consists of 12 residues. V lost 4 bases, J lost 11 bases, and 7 bases stayed unmatched. CDR1 and CDR2 from the germline V gene are SGHRS and YFSETQ.

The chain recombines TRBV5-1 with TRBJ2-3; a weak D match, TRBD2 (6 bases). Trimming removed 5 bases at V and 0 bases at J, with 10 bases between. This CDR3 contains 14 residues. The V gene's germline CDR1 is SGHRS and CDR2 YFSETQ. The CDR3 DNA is TGCGCCAGCAGACCGGGACTCAGCACAGATACGCAGTATTTT. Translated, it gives CASRPGLSTDTQYF.

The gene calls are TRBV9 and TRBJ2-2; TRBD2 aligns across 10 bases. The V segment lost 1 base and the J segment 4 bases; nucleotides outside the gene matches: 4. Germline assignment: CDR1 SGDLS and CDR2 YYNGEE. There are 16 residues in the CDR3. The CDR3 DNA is TGTGCCAGCAGCGTATCTAGCGGGGGCGTCACCGGGGAGCTGTTTTTT. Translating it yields CASSVSSGGVTGELFF.

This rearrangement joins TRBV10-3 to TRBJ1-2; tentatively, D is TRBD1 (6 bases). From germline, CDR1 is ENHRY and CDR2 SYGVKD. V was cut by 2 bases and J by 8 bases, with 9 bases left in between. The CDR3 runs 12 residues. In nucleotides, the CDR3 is TGTGCCATCAGTGAGCCAGGGGAAGGCTACACCTTC. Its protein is CAISEPGEGYTF.

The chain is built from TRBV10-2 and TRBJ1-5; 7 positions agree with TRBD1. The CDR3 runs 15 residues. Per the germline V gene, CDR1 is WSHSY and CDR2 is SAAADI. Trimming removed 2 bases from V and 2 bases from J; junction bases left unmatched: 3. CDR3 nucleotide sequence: TGCGCCAGCAGTGAGAGAGGGACAGGCAATCAGCCCCAGCATTTT. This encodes CASSERGTGNQPQHF.

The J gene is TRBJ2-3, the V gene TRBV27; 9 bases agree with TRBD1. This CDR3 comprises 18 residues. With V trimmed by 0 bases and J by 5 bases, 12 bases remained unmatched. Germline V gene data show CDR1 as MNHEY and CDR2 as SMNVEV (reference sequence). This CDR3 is CASSLSFQRDRARDTQYF. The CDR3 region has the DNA TGTGCCAGCAGTTTATCATTCCAGAGGGACAGGGCAAGAGATACGCAGTATTTT.

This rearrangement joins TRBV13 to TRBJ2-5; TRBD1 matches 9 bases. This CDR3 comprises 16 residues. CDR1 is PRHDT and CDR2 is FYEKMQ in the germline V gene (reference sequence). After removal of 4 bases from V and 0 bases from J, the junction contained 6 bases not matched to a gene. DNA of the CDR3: TGTGCCAGCAGCTCCCGACAGGGGGGGTACCAAGAGACCCAGTACTTC. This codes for CASSSRQGGYQETQYF.

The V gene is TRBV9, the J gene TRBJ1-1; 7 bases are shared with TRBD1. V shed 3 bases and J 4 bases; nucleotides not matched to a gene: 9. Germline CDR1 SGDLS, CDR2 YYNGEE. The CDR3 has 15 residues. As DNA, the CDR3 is TGTGCCAGCAGCGCCTCACAGGGGTCGAGCACTGAAGCTTTCTTT. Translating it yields CASSASQGSSTEAFF.

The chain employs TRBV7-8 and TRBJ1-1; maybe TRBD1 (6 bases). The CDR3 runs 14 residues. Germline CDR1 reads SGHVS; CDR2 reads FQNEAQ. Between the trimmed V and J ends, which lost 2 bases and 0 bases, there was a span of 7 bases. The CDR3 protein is CASSLNRVNTEAFF. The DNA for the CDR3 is TGTGCCAGCAGCTTAAACAGGGTGAACACTGAAGCTTTCTTT. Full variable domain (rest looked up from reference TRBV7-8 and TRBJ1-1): GAGVSQSPRYKVAKRGQDVALRCDPISGHVSLFWYQQALGQGPEFLTYFQNEAQLDKSGLPSDRFFAERPEGSVSTLKIQRTQQEDSAVYLCASSLNRVNTEAFFGQGTRLTVV.

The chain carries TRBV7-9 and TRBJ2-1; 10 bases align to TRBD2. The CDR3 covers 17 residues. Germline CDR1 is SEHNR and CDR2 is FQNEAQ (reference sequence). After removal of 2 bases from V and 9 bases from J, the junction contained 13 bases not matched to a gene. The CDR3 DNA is TGTGCCAGCAGCTTAAGGCTAGCGGGGGACTTAGGTGGTGAGCAGTTCTTC. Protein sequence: CASSLRLAGDLGGEQFF.